Below are 30 T cell receptor beta chains sequenced from a single sample in a study of blood T cell repertoires in COVID-19. Clones were sequenced by immunoSEQ multiplex PCR, and TCRdb holds only the in-frame ones, with some missing. The repertoire holds around 130,000 clones, roughly 81% seen once, with over 10% in the top ten. Sequenced material: peripheral blood. The receptors originated from a human donor in a cohort sampled during active COVID-19.

The CDR3 reads CASSSGLAGGQQFF. The CDR3 coding sequence is TGTGCCAGCAGTTCGGGACTAGCGGGGGGCCAGCAGTTCTTC. The chain uses TRBV6-5 and TRBJ2-1; 15 nucleotides align to TRBD2. Germline CDR1 reads MNHEY; CDR2 reads SVGAGI. J lost 11 bases, V lost 4 bases, and 3 bases had no gene match. The CDR3 is made up of 14 amino acids.

V and J are TRBV7-8 and TRBJ2-1, with D unclear. CDR3 length: 15 residues. Trimming cost V 4 bases and J 9 bases, with 19 bases left between them. Germline V gene data show CDR1 as SGHVS and CDR2 as FQNEAQ. CDR3: CASSSSDLGFGEQFF. DNA of the CDR3: TGTGCCAGCAGCTCGTCAGACCTCGGGTTTGGTGAGCAGTTCTTC.

V is TRBV5-1 and J is TRBJ1-5, with D perhaps TRBD1 (5 bases). Germline V lookup: CDR1 SGHRS, CDR2 YFSETQ. The CDR3 is 15 residues long. Trimming took 0 bases from V and 0 from J, leaving 7 bases between them. This CDR3 is CASSLGQSSNQPQHF. The CDR3 DNA reads TGCGCCAGCAGCTTGGGACAGAGTAGCAATCAGCCCCAGCATTTT.

CDR3 residues: CATSRESYEKLFF. The DNA for the CDR3 is TGTGCCACCTCCAGGGAATCATATGAAAAACTGTTTTTT. The chain combines TRBV10-3 with TRBJ1-4; possibly TRBD1 for D (5 bases). Germline CDR1 is ENHRY and CDR2 is SYGVKD. The CDR3 runs 13 residues. Trimming shortened V by 10 bases and J by 6 bases, and 15 bases separated the two germline ends.

This rearrangement joins TRBV10-3 to TRBJ2-1; TRBD1 matches 9 bases. Germline V gene data show CDR1 as ENHRY and CDR2 as SYGVKD. The V gene end was trimmed by 6 bases and the J gene end by 1 base; junction bases not matched to a gene: 7. CDR3 length: 16 residues. CDR3 sequence reads: CAISRQGGSSYNEQFF. The CDR3 nucleotides read TGTGCCATCAGCCGACAGGGGGGCAGTTCCTACAATGAGCAGTTCTTC.

A single count supports this clone. The chain recombines TRBV23-1 with TRBJ1-1, with D tentatively TRBD1 (5 bases). TRBV23-1 is placed among ORFs of uncertain function. This CDR3 has 15 residues. Trimming removed 2 bases at V and 1 base at J, with 11 bases between. This CDR3 reads CASSQDGQRNTEAFF. The CDR3, as DNA: TGCGCCAGCAGTCAAGATGGACAAAGGAACACTGAAGCTTTCTTT.

This chain uses TRBV7-6 with TRBJ1-1; no definite D call. V was shortened by 2 bases and J by 2 bases, with 3 bases between the two germline ends. The CDR3 loop spans 12 amino acids. Germline V gives CDR1 SGHVS, CDR2 FNYEAQ. CDR3 in DNA: TGTGCCAGCAGCTTACTCAACACTGAAGCTTTCTTT. Translating it yields CASSLLNTEAFF.

The chain couples TRBV5-5 to TRBJ2-2, with TRBD2 as a possible D gene (6 bases). This CDR3 has 15 amino acids. V was shortened by 4 bases and J by 0 bases, with 10 bases between the two germline ends. Germline V lookup: CDR1 SGHKS, CDR2 YYEKEE (reference sequence). CDR3 residues: CASSPGGSNTGELFF. CDR3 sequence (DNA): TGTGCCAGCAGCCCCGGGGGTTCGAACACCGGGGAGCTGTTTTTT.

The chain employs TRBV7-2 and TRBJ2-1; TRBD2 matches 8 bases. Germline V gives CDR1 SGHTA, CDR2 FQGNSA. The CDR3 covers 15 residues. After removal of 6 bases from V and 5 bases from J, the junction contained 9 bases not matched to a gene. As DNA, the CDR3 is TGTGCCAGCAGTGCTCGCGGGGGGACTGACAATGAGCAGTTCTTC. Its protein is CASSARGGTDNEQFF.

V gene TRBV7-9 combines with J gene TRBJ1-1; 11 positions agree with TRBD1. The V gene's germline CDR1 is SEHNR and CDR2 FQNEAQ (reference sequence). The ends lost 3 bases at V and 8 bases at J; junction bases unmatched: 11. The CDR3 is 16 amino acids. The CDR3 DNA reads TGTGCCAGCAGCTTCCTCCTAGGACAGGGGGCCGCCGAAGCTTTCTTT. Its translation: CASSFLLGQGAAEAFF.

This clone appeared a few times. The chain carries TRBV25-1 and TRBJ1-6, with TRBD1 identical over 7 bases. The CDR3 spans 15 residues. V lost 5 bases to trimming and J lost 5 bases; unmatched junction nucleotides: 6. From germline, CDR1 is MGHDK and CDR2 SYGVNS. The CDR3 bases are TGTGCCAGCAGTCAATCCGGGACAGATAATTCACCCCTCCACTTT. Translation gives CASSQSGTDNSPLHF.

V usage is TRBV6-5 and J usage is TRBJ1-5; possible D gene TRBD1, 5 bases. CDR3 size: 14 residues. Trimming left V 5 bases short and J 4 bases short, with 12 bases between. Germline lookup yields CDR1 MNHEY and CDR2 SVGAGI. The CDR3 DNA is TGTGCCAGCAGTCCCGGGACTTTGAATCAGCCCCAGCATTTT. Amino acids: CASSPGTLNQPQHF.

CDR3 coding DNA: TGTGCCAGCAGCTTAGTTACCAGCTCCTACAATGAGCAGTTCTTC. It codes for CASSLVTSSYNEQFF. The J gene is TRBJ2-1, the V gene TRBV7-2; unclear D gene. Germline values: CDR1 SGHTA, CDR2 FQGNSA. V was clipped by 1 base and J by 0 bases, with 7 bases between them. The CDR3 has 15 amino acids.

This clone is a singleton in its sample. The rearrangement uses TRBV29-1 and TRBJ1-4; TRBD1 agrees at 7 bases. CDR1 SQVTM and CDR2 ANQGSEA come from the germline V gene. CDR3 size: 13 residues. J was trimmed by 8 bases and V by 5 bases; bases with no gene match: 8. The CDR3, as DNA: TGCAGCGTTCAGACAGGGTGGGACGAAAAACTGTTTTTT. It codes for CSVQTGWDEKLFF.

The CDR3 loop is CASRSGGETQYF. The DNA for the CDR3 is TGCGCCAGCAGGAGCGGGGGCGAGACCCAGTACTTC. The V call is TRBV10-2, the J call TRBJ2-5, with 8 bases fitting TRBD2. V gave up 6 bases and J gave up 5 bases; unmatched junction bases: 2. The germline V gene has CDR1 WSHSY and CDR2 SAAADI. The CDR3 consists of 12 residues.

The V and J genes are TRBV6-2 or TRBV6-3 and TRBJ2-3; no firm D call. The ends were cut back, 3 bases at V and 5 bases at J, with 12 bases in the middle. This CDR3 has 14 amino acids. The germline gives CDR1 MNHEY, CDR2 SVGEGT. CDR3 protein: CASSYRGLIDTQYF. Written as DNA, the CDR3 is TGTGCCAGCAGTTATCGTGGGCTAATAGATACGCAGTATTTT.

This CDR3 reads CASSQEGQRGYGYTF. The CDR3 DNA sequence: TGTGCCAGCAGCCAAGAGGGGCAACGAGGATATGGCTACACCTTC. The J gene is TRBJ1-2, the V gene TRBV4-2; D is perhaps TRBD1 (5 bases). The CDR3 loop spans 15 amino acids. CDR1 LGHNA and CDR2 YNFKEQ come from the germline V gene. V was clipped by 0 bases and J by 5 bases, with 13 bases between them.

The chain has TRBV7-7 and TRBJ2-5; the D gene is possibly TRBD2 (7 bases). V was clipped by 4 bases and J by 5 bases, with 17 bases between them. CDR1 is SSHAT and CDR2 is FNYEAQ in the germline V gene (reference sequence). This CDR3 region has 15 residues. The CDR3 loop reads CASSSRRGAGETQYF. DNA for the CDR3: TGTGCCAGCAGCTCTAGACGGGGGGCGGGGGAGACCCAGTACTTC.

The chain recombines TRBV4-1 with TRBJ1-1; tentative D call: TRBD1 (5 bases). Trimming shortened V by 5 bases and J by 4 bases, and 17 bases separated the two germline ends. This CDR3 contains 15 residues. Germline assignment: CDR1 MGHRA and CDR2 YSYEKL. Here the CDR3 reads CASSGGIWVGTEAFF. The CDR3 DNA is TGCGCCAGCAGCGGGGGGATCTGGGTGGGCACTGAAGCTTTCTTT.

The V and J genes are TRBV12-5 and TRBJ2-5, with D possibly TRBD2 on 6 matching bases. Germline V gene data show CDR1 as LGHNT and CDR2 as FRNRAP. The CDR3 has 17 residues. Trimming pared 0 bases from V and 3 bases from J, leaving 17 bases between. CDR3 DNA: TGTGCTAGTGGTTTGGTACCCCATGGGGGGAACGAAGAGACCCAGTACTTC. Protein: CASGLVPHGGNEETQYF.

The chain joins TRBV2 to TRBJ1-1; D possibly corresponds to TRBD1 (6 bases). This CDR3 contains 13 residues. Germline lookup yields CDR1 SNHLY and CDR2 FYNNEI. Trimming took off 8 bases at V and 4 bases at J, with 14 bases between the two ends. The chain's CDR3 is CASGSEGGTEAFF. As DNA, the CDR3 is TGTGCCAGCGGTTCTGAAGGGGGCACTGAAGCTTTCTTT.

J is TRBJ1-2 and V is TRBV28; 10 bases agree with TRBD1. V dropped 3 bases and J dropped 8; count of bases not matched to a gene: 9. Germline assignment: CDR1 MDHEN and CDR2 SYDVKM. The CDR3 contains 15 residues. This CDR3 is CASSFSDRGTMGYTF. Here the CDR3 DNA reads TGTGCCAGCAGTTTCTCGGACAGGGGGACTATGGGCTACACCTTC.

V usage is TRBV5-1 and J usage is TRBJ2-3, with TRBD1 identical over 7 bases. V trimming: 0 bases; J trimming: 3 bases; junction bases outside the gene matches: 7. The CDR3 spans 16 residues. Germline V gene data show CDR1 as SGHRS and CDR2 as YFSETQ. The CDR3 DNA sequence: TGCGCCAGCAGCTTGGCAGGGAACAGGGGAACAGATACGCAGTATTTT. Protein product: CASSLAGNRGTDTQYF.

V and J are TRBV19 and TRBJ1-2; 8 positions agree with TRBD1. V gave up 5 bases and J gave up 0 bases; unmatched junction bases: 5. The CDR3 sequence is 15 residues long. Germline V gene sequence: CDR1 LNHDA, CDR2 SQIVND (reference sequence). CDR3 nucleotide sequence: TGTGCCAGTAGTCTGGGGACAGGATCTAACTATGGCTACACCTTC. It is translated as CASSLGTGSNYGYTF.

The genes are TRBV9 and TRBJ2-3, with 13 bases fitting TRBD2. The CDR3 spans 17 residues. Unmatched junction bases numbered 10, after V lost 2 bases and J lost 7 bases. Germline V lookup: CDR1 SGDLS, CDR2 YYNGEE. This CDR3 is CASSVRGGTSGAHTQYF. CDR3 nucleotide sequence: TGTGCCAGCAGCGTGAGGGGAGGGACTAGCGGGGCCCATACGCAGTATTTT.

This chain joins TRBV3-1 (or the pseudogene TRBV3-2) and TRBJ1-6, with 9 bases matching TRBD1. The CDR3 has 15 residues. V lost 2 bases and J lost 8; bases outside the gene matches: 4. The germline gives CDR1 LGHDT, CDR2 YNNKEL (reference sequence). CDR3 sequence reads: CASSQKWTGDSPLHF. The CDR3 DNA reads as TGTGCCAGCAGCCAAAAATGGACAGGGGATTCACCCCTCCACTTT.

The J gene is TRBJ1-4, the V gene TRBV28; 10 positions agree with TRBD1. The CDR3 covers 15 residues. Germline V gene lookup returns CDR1 MDHEN and CDR2 SYDVKM. The V segment lost 4 bases and the J segment 5 bases; nucleotides outside the gene matches: 4. CDR3 nucleotide sequence: TGTGCCAGCAGTTCCCCGGGACAGGGGAATGAAAAACTGTTTTTT. Translated, it gives CASSSPGQGNEKLFF.

V is TRBV6-5 and J is TRBJ2-7; the match to TRBD1 covers 8 bases. Germline-derived CDR1 and CDR2 are MNHEY and SVGAGI. V was clipped by 9 bases and J by 1 base; unmatched bases: 8. The CDR3 runs 14 residues. CDR3 bases: TGTGCCAGTCAAACAGGGGGAACATCCTACGAGCAGTACTTC. Translating it yields CASQTGGTSYEQYF.

The rearrangement links TRBV25-1 to TRBJ2-5; D is uncertain. V lost 1 base and J 4 bases, leaving 10 bases between the germline ends. Germline CDR1 and CDR2: MGHDK and SYGVNS. This CDR3 region has 14 residues. The CDR3 here is CASSELRVGETQYF. CDR3 coding DNA: TGTGCCAGCAGTGAATTACGAGTTGGAGAGACCCAGTACTTC.

A few counts support this clone. This chain links TRBV24-1 with TRBJ2-1, with D possibly TRBD1 on 5 matching bases. Deletions cut 9 bases from V and 7 bases from J, with 12 bases between. This CDR3 is built from 12 residues. CDR1 KGHDR and CDR2 SFDVKD come from the germline V gene. CDR3 residues: CATSDRRNEQFF. For the CDR3, the DNA is TGTGCCACCTCAGACAGAAGGAATGAGCAGTTCTTC.